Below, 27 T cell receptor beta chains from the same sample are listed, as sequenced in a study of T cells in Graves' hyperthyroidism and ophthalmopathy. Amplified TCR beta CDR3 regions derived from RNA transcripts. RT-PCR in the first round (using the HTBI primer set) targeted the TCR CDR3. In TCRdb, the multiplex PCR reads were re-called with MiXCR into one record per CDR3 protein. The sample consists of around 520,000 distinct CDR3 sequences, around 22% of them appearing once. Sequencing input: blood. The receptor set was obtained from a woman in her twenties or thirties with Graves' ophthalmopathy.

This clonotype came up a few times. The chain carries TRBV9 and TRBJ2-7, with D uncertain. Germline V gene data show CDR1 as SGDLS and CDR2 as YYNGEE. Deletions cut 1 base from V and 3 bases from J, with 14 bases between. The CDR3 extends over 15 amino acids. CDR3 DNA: TGTGCCAGCAGCGTATCGTTTAGGGTTGGCTACGAGCAGTACTTC. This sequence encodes CASSVSFRVGYEQYF.

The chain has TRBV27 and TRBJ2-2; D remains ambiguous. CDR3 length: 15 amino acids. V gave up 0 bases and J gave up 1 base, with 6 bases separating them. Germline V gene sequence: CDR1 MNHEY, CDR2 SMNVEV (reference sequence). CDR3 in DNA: TGTGCCAGCAGTTTATCGTCAGGGAACACCGGGGAGCTGTTTTTT. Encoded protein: CASSLSSGNTGELFF.

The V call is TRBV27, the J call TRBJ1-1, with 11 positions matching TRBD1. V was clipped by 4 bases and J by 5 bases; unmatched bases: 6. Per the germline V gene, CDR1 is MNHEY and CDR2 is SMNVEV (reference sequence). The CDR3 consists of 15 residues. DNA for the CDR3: TGTGCCAGCAGTTGGGGACAGGGGGGTCGAACTGAAGCTTTCTTT. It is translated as CASSWGQGGRTEAFF.

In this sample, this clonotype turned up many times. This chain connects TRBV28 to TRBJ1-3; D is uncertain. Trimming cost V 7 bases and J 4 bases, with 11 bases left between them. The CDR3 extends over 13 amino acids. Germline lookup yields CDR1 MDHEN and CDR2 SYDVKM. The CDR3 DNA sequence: TGTGCCAGCAAGGAGCATAACGGAAACACCATATATTTT. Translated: CASKEHNGNTIYF.

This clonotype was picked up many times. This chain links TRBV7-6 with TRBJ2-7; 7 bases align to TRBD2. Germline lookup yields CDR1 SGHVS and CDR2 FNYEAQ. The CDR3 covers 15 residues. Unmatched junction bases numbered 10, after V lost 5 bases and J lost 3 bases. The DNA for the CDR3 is TGTGCCAGCAGCGACGGAGAGCGGGACCTCTACGAGCAGTACTTC. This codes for CASSDGERDLYEQYF.

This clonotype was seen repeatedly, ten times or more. CDR3 in amino acids: CASSFAQGPPWGKNIQYF. CDR3 bases: TGCGCCAGCAGCTTTGCCCAGGGACCACCATGGGGCAAAAACATTCAGTACTTC. The chain combines TRBV5-1 with TRBJ2-4, with D perhaps being TRBD1 or TRBD2 (5 bases each). Germline V gene data show CDR1 as SGHRS and CDR2 as YFSETQ. V was shortened by 2 bases and J by 3 bases, with 21 bases between the two germline ends. This CDR3 is built from 18 residues.

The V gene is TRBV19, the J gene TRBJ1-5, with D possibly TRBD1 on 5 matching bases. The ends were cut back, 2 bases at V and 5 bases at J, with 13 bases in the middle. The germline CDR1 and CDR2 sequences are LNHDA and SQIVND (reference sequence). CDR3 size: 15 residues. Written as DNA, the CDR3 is TGTGCCAGTAGTATAAGGGCCGGGGGTGATCAGCCCCAGCATTTT. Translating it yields CASSIRAGGDQPQHF.

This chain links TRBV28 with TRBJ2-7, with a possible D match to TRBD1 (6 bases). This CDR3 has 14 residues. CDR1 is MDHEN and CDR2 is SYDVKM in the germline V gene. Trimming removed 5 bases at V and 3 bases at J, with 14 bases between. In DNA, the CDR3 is TGTGCCAGCAGTCTTACTGGACAGTTCTACGAGCAGTACTTC. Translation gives CASSLTGQFYEQYF.

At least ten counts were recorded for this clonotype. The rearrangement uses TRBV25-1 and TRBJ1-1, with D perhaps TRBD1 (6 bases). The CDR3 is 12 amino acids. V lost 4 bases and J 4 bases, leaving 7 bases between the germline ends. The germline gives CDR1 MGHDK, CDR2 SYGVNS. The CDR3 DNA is TGTGCCAGCAGTGGGGGGCCCACTGAAGCTTTCTTT. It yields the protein CASSGGPTEAFF.

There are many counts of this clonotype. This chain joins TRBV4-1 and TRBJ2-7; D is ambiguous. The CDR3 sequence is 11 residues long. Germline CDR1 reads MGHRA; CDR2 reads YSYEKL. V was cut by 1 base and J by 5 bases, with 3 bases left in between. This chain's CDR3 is CASSQGDEQYF. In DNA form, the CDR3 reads TGCGCCAGCAGCCAAGGAGACGAGCAGTACTTC.

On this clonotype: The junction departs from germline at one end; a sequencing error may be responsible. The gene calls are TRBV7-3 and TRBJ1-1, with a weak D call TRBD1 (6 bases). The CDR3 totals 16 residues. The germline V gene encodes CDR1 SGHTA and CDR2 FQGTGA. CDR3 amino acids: CASSPGGVQGNTEACF. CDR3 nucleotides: TGTGCCAGCAGCCCCGGGGGGGTGCAGGGGAACACTGAAGCTTGCTTT.

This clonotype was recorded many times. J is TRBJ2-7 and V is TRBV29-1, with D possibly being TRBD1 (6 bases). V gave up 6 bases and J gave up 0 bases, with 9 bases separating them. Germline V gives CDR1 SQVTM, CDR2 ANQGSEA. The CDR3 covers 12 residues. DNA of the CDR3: TGCAGCGTCGGACAGAACTCCTACGAGCAGTACTTC. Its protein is CSVGQNSYEQYF.

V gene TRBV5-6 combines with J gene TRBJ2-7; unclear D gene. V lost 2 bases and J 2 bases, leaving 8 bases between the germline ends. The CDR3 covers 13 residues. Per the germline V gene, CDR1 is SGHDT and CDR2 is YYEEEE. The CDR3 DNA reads TGTGCCAGCAGCTTAGCGCGCCCCTACGAGCAGTACTTC. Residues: CASSLARPYEQYF.

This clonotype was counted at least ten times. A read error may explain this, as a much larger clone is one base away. The CDR3 is CASSLEQGPTEAFF. Written as DNA, the CDR3 is TGTGCCAGCAGTTTGGAACAGGGTCCCACTGAAGCTTTCTTT. V gene TRBV6-5 combines with J gene TRBJ1-1, with D perhaps TRBD1 (6 bases). Trimming took off 4 bases at V and 4 bases at J, with 13 bases between the two ends. CDR3 length: 14 amino acids. Per the germline V gene, CDR1 is MNHEY and CDR2 is SVGAGI.

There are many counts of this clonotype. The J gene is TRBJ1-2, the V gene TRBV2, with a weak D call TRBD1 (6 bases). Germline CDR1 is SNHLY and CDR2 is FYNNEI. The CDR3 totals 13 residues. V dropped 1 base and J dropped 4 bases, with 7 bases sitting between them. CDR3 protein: CASSEDRVYGYTF. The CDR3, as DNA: TGTGCCAGCAGTGAAGACAGGGTCTATGGCTACACCTTC.

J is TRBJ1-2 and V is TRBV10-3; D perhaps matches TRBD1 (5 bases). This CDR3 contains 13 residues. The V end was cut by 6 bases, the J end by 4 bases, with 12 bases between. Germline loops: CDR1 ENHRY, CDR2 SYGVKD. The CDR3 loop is CAISKGRVYGYTF. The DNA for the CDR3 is TGTGCCATCAGCAAGGGACGAGTCTATGGCTACACCTTC.

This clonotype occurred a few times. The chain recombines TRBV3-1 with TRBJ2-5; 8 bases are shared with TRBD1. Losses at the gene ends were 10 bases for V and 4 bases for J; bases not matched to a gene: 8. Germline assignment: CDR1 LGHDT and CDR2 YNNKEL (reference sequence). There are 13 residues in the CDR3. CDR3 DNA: TGTGCCACAGGACAGGGTGATCGAGAGACCCAGTACTTC. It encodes CATGQGDRETQYF.

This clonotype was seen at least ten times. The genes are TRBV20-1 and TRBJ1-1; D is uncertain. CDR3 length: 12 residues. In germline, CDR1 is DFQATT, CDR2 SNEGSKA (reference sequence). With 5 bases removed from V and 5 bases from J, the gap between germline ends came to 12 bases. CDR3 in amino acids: CSAGESGTEAFF. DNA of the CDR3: TGCAGTGCTGGCGAGTCGGGGACTGAAGCTTTCTTT.

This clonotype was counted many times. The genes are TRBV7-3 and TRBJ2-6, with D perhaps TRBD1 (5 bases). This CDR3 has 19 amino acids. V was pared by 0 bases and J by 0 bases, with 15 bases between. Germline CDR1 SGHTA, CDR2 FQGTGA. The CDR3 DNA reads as TGTGCCAGCAGCTTAACGGGCCCAGGGCCCAGCTCTGGGGCCAACGTCCTGACTTTC. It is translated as CASSLTGPGPSSGANVLTF.

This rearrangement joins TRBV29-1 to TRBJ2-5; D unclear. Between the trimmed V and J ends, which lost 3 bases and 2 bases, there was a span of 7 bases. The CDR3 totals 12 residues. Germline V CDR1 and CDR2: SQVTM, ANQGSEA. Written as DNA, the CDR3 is TGCAGCGTTGACAGGCAACAAGAGACCCAGTACTTC. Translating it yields CSVDRQQETQYF.

CDR3 DNA: TGTGCCAGCAGTCCCAGGGGGTACCACGAGCAGTACTTC. It codes for CASSPRGYHEQYF. J is TRBJ2-7 and V is TRBV27; TRBD1 aligns across 7 bases. This CDR3 region has 13 residues. Germline lookup yields CDR1 MNHEY and CDR2 SMNVEV (reference sequence). The V segment lost 5 bases and the J segment 5 bases; nucleotides outside the gene matches: 6.

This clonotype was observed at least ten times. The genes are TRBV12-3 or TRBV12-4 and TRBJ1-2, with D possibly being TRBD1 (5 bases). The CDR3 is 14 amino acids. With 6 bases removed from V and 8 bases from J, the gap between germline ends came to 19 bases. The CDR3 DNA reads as TGTGCCAGCAGCCTCCGGGGCCAAAGTGAAGGCTACACCTTC. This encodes CASSLRGQSEGYTF.

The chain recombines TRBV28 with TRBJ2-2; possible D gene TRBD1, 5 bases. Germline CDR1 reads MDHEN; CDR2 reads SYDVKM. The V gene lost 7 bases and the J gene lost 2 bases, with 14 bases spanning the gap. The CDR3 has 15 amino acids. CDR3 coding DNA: TGTGCCAGCACCAGAGAGACAGCTAACACCGGGGAGCTGTTTTTT. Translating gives CASTRETANTGELFF.

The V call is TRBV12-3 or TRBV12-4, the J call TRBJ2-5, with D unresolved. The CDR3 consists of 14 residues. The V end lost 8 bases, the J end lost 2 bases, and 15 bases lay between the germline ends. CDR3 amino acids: CASAGTARQETQYF. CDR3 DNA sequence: TGTGCCAGCGCCGGTACGGCGCGACAAGAGACCCAGTACTTC.

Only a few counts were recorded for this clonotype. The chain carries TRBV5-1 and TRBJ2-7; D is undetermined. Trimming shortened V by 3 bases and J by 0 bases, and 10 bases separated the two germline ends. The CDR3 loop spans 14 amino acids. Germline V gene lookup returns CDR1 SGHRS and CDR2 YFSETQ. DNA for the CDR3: TGCGCCAGCAGCTCAAACCTGGGCTCCTACGAGCAGTACTTC. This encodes CASSSNLGSYEQYF.

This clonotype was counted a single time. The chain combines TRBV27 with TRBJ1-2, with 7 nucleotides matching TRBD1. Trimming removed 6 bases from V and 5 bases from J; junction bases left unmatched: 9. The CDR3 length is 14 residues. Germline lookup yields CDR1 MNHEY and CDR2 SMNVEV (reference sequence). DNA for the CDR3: TGTGCCAGCAGGGCAACCGGGACAGCTTATGGCTACACCTTC. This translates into CASRATGTAYGYTF.

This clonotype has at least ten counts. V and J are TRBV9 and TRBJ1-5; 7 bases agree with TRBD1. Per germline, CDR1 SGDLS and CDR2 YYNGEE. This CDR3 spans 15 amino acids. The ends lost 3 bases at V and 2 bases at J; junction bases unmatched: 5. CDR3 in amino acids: CASSAAGTGNQPQHF. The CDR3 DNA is TGTGCCAGCAGCGCCGCGGGGACAGGCAATCAGCCCCAGCATTTT.